This T cell receptor beta chain was obtained from a study of regulatory T cells in long-lasting Graves disease. The study, taken as a whole, reports: Persistent disease was associated with favored TRBV28 usage and with favored use of TRBJ1-2 and TRBJ2-5.

This clonotype was seen many times. Its antigen is still unknown. Through Arm-PCR of CDR3 regions and iRepertoire HTBI primers, TCR beta libraries were built. Under the authors' procedure: The samples yielded 62 TRBV and some 15 TRBJ segments. TCRdb called the multiplex PCR reads again in MiXCR, with one record for every CDR3 protein. The V and J calls shown here were made by TCRdb, not taken from the authors' results. This table holds about 530,000 distinct CDR3 sequences, 15% to 20% found once. Trimming cost V 0 bases and J 5 bases, with 14 bases left between them. Germline assignment: CDR1 SGDLS and CDR2 YYNGEE. The CDR3 is 15 residues long. Time point specified: newly diagnosed GD, antithyroid drugs for less than 3 months. Making the TCR library involved RNA that had been extracted from PBMCs. A further study also used this sample, focusing on T cells in Graves' hyperthyroidism and ophthalmopathy.

The sequence came from a woman aged 35-65 years with Graves disease. The gene calls are TRBV9 and TRBJ1-2; D possibly corresponds to TRBD1 (5 bases). Sequences were derived from peripheral blood mononuclear cells (PBMCs), sampled at new diagnosis, from a patient treated with antithyroid drugs. CDR3 amino acids: CASSVGGTGAYGYTF. The CDR3 DNA reads TGTGCCAGCAGCGTAGGTGGGACCGGGGCTTATGGCTACACCTTC.